The TCR beta chain under discussion was sequenced for a study of lung T cells in sarcoidosis with Löfgren's syndrome. Study-wide results and caveats: TRAV12-1 preferentially paired with TRBV2, with homologous CDR3s.

By its share, this clonotype is medium-sized. Its antigen is not known. From the reads, TCRdb called clonotypes with MiXCR, one entry per CDR3 protein. The repertoire consists of thousands of distinct CDR3 sequences, with 15% to 20% occurring once and the leading ten covering roughly 6.5%. The CDR3 is made up of 17 amino acids. Germline V CDR1 and CDR2: LNHNV, YYDKDF (reference sequence). Losses at the gene ends were 2 bases for V and 5 bases for J; bases not matched to a gene: 5. Specimen: CD4+ T cells from bronchoalveolar lavage. This clonotype was sampled from a human donor with sarcoidosis (Löfgren's syndrome or another form), or a control subject (not recorded which). V usage is TRBV15 and J usage is TRBJ2-2; TRBD2 aligns across 13 bases. CDR3: CATSRTPGLAGTGELFF. In nucleotides, the CDR3 is TGTGCCACCAGCAGAACCCCGGGACTAGCGGGGACCGGGGAGCTGTTTTTT.